Detailed here is one T cell receptor beta chain. Its antigen is not known. The repertoire was sequenced with immunoSEQ multiplex PCR; TCRdb's copy has only in-frame clones and lacks some. The sample has tens of thousands of clones; about 90% are singletons. These data originate in a study of T cells after posttransplantation cyclophosphamide. Findings and caveats of the study: Skin or GI-infiltrating T cells shared few TRB sequences with blood. Later post-transplant blood repertoires were often dominated by donor CD8+ memory clones. TRB clonality was highly associated with recipient CMV seropositivity and reactivation.

The CDR3 covers 14 residues. Germline CDR1 is LNHNV and CDR2 is YYDKDF (reference sequence). V lost 2 bases and J lost 0, with 6 bases in between. Busulfan-fludarabine conditioning, marrow transplant, and cyclophosphamide on days +3 and +4 were administered. This sequence was found in a male patient between 55 and 70 years old who received an allogeneic stem cell transplant from a related donor and was CMV-positive. A share of the T cells may be of graft donor origin. The chain employs TRBV15 and TRBJ2-3; tentatively, D is TRBD2 (5 bases). Source: PBMCs, taken around 58 days after allogeneic stem cell transplant with posttransplant cyclophosphamide. For the CDR3, the DNA is TGTGCCACCAGCAGAAGGACTAGCACAGATACGCAGTATTTT. Translation gives CATSRRTSTDTQYF.